This T cell receptor (beta chain) was observed in a study of T cell repertoires in cytomegalovirus infection. Study background: Through public TCR beta signatures, both CMV infection and matching HLA type were indicated. General observations from the study: The study identified carriers of CMV plus the relevant HLA from cumulative public TCR beta family frequency. Ex vivo, HLA-C-restricted CMV-specific TCR beta clonotypes prevailed over the rest of the response.

With regard to this clonotype: The target antigen is unknown.

The CDR3 covers 13 residues. CDR1 is DFQATT, CDR2 SNEGSKA, per germline (reference sequence). Trimming shortened V by 3 bases and J by 5 bases, and 11 bases separated the two germline ends. TCRdb reprocessed the reads with MiXCR, giving one entry per CDR3 protein. The sample holds about 740,000 distinct CDR3 sequences, roughly 30% seen once. The receptor was derived from a human donor in good health (CMV status not recorded). Some clones in this sample may be carry-over from other donors' samples. The sequences come from cultured PBMCs, collected from culture after CMV antigen stimulation. This rearrangement joins TRBV20-1 to TRBJ2-1; D not certain. CDR3 sequence (DNA): TGCAGTGCTAGCTTCTACGCCGACAATGAGCAGTTCTTC. Translating gives CSASFYADNEQFF.